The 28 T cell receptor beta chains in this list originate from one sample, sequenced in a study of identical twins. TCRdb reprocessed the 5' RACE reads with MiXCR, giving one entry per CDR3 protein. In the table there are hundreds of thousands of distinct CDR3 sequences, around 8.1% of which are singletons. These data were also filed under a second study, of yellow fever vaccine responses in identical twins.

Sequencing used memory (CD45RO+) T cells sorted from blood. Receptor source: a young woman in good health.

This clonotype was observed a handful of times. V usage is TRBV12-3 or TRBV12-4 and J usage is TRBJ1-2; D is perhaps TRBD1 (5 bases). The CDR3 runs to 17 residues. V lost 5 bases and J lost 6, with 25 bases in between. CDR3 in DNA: TGTGCCAGCAGTCGGTCAACGCCCGGGACCCCTCGGGATGGCTACACCTTC. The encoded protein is CASSRSTPGTPRDGYTF.

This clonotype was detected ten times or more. In DNA, the CDR3 is TGTGCCAGCAGCTTATCAGGTTCTGAAAACATTCAGTACTTC. Translation gives CASSLSGSENIQYF. The rearrangement uses TRBV7-2 and TRBJ2-4; D not resolved. The CDR3 runs to 14 residues. Per the germline V gene, CDR1 is SGHTA and CDR2 is FQGNSA. The V gene lost 2 bases and the J gene lost 5 bases, with 10 bases spanning the gap. The full variable domain, rest sourced from reference TRBV7-2 and TRBJ2-4, is GAGVSQSPSNKVTEKGKDVELRCDPISGHTALYWYRQSLGQGLEFLIYFQGNSAPDKSGLPSDRFSAERTGGSVSTLTIQRTQQEDSAVYLCASSLSGSENIQYFGAGTRLSVL.

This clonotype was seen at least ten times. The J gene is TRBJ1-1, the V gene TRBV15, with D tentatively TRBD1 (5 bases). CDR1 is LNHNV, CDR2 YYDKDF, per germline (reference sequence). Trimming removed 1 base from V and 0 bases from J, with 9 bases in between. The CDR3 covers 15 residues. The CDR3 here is CATSRGRGLNTEAFF. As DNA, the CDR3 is TGTGCCACCAGCAGAGGACGGGGGTTGAACACTGAAGCTTTCTTT.

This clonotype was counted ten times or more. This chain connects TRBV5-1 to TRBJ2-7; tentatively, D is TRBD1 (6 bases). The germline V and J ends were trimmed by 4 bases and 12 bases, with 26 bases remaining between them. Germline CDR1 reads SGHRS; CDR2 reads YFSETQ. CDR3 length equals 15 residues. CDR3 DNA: TGCGCCAGCAGCGAAAACAGGGTTGGGGCAGCACTCGCGTACTTC. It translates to CASSENRVGAALAYF.

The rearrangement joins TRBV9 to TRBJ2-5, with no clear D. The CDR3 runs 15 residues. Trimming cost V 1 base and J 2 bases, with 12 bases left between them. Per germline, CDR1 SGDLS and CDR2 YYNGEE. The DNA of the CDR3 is TGTGCCAGCAGCGTAATTCCGCGGTTACAAGAGACCCAGTACTTC. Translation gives CASSVIPRLQETQYF. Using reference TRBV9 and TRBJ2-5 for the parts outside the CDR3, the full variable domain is DSGVTQTPKHLITATGQRVTLRCSPRSGDLSVYWYQQSLDQGLQFLIQYYNGEERAKGNILERFSAQQFPDLHSELNLSSLELGDSALYFCASSVIPRLQETQYFGPGTRLLVL.

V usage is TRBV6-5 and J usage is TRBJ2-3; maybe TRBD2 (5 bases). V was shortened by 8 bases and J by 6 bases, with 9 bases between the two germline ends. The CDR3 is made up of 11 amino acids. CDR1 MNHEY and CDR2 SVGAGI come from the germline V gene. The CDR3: CASQRADTQYF. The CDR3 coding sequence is TGTGCCAGCCAGAGGGCGGATACGCAGTATTTT.

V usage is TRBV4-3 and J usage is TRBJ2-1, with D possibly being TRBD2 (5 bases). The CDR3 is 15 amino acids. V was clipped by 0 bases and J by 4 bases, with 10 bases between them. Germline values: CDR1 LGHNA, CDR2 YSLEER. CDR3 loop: CASSQDIGNYNEQFF. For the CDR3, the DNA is TGCGCCAGCAGCCAAGATATCGGGAATTACAATGAGCAGTTCTTC.

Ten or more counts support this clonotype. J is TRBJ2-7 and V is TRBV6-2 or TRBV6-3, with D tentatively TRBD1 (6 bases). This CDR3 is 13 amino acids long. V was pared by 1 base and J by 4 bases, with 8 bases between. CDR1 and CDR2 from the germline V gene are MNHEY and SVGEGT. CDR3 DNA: TGTGCCAGCAGTTACTACAGGGAATACGAGCAGTACTTC. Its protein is CASSYYREYEQYF.

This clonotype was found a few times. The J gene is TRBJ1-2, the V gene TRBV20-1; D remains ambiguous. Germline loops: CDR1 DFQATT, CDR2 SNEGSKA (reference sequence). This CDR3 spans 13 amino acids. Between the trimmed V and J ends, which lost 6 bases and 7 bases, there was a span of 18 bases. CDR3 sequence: CSARTGLLSGYTF. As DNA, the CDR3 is TGCAGTGCCCGAACTGGCCTCCTCAGTGGCTACACCTTC.

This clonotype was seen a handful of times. CDR3 nucleotide sequence: TGTGCCAGCAGTTACCGGGGGATCTCGTCCGGGGAGCTGTTTTTT. This translates into CASSYRGISSGELFF. The chain employs TRBV6-2 or TRBV6-3 and TRBJ2-2; TRBD2 might be the D (6 bases). The CDR3 covers 15 residues. V lost 2 bases and J lost 6, with 13 bases in between. From germline, CDR1 is MNHEY and CDR2 SVGEGT.

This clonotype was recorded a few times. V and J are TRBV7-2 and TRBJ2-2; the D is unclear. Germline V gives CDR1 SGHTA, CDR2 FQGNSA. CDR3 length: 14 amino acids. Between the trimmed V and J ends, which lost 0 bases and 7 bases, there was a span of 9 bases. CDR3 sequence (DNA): TGTGCCAGCAGCTTAGCGCAGTGGGTCGGGGAGCTGTTTTTT. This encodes CASSLAQWVGELFF. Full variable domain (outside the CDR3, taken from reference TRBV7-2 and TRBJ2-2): GAGVSQSPSNKVTEKGKDVELRCDPISGHTALYWYRQSLGQGLEFLIYFQGNSAPDKSGLPSDRFSAERTGGSVSTLTIQRTQQEDSAVYLCASSLAQWVGELFFGEGSRLTVL.

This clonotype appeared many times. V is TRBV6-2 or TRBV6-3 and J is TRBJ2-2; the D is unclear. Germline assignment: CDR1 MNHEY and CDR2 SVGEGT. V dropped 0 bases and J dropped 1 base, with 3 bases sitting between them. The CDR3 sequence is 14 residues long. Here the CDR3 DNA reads TGTGCCAGCAGTTACTCGAGGAACACCGGGGAGCTGTTTTTT. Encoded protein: CASSYSRNTGELFF.

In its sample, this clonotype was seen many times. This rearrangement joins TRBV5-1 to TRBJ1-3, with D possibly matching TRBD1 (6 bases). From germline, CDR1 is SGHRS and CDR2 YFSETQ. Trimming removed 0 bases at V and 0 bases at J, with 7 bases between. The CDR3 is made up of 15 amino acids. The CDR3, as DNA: TGCGCCAGCAGCTTGGGGACAGCCTCTGGAAACACCATATATTTT. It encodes CASSLGTASGNTIYF.

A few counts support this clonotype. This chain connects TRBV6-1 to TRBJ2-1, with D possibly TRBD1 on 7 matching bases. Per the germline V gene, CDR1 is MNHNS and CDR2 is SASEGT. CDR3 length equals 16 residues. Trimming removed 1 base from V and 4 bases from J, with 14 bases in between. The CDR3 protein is CASSEEEGAGYNEQFF. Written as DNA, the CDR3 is TGTGCCAGCAGTGAAGAGGAGGGGGCGGGTTACAATGAGCAGTTCTTC.

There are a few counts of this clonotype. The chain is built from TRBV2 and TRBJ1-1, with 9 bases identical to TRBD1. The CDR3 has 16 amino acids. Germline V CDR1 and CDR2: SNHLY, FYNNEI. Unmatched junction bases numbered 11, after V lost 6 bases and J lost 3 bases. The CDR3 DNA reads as TGTGCCAGCAGGAGCACACAGACAGGGGGATACACTGAAGCTTTCTTT. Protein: CASRSTQTGGYTEAFF.

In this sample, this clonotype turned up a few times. CDR3 sequence: CASSLEGQGAGELFF. CDR3 nucleotides: TGCGCCAGCAGCTTGGAGGGACAGGGGGCCGGGGAGCTGTTTTTT. The chain recombines TRBV5-1 with TRBJ2-2; TRBD1 agrees at 11 bases. Germline loops: CDR1 SGHRS, CDR2 YFSETQ. V was clipped by 0 bases and J by 6 bases; unmatched bases: 1. This CDR3 spans 15 amino acids.

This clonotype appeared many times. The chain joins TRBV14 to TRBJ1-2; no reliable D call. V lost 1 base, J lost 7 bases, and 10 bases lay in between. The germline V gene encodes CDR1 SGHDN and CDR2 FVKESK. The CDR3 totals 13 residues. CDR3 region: CASSQAPSGGYTF. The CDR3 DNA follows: TGTGCCAGCAGCCAAGCCCCTAGCGGTGGCTACACCTTC.

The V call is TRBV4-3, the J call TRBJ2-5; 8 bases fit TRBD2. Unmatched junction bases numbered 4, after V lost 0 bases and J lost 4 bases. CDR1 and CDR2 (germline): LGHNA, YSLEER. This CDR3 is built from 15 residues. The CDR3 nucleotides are TGCGCCAGCAGCCAAGATTCGGGAGGGGGAGAGACCCAGTACTTC. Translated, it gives CASSQDSGGGETQYF.

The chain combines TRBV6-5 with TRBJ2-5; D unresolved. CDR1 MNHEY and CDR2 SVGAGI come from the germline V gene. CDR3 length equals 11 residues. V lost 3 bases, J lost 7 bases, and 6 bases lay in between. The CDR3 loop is CASSYLGTQYF. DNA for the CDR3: TGTGCCAGCAGTTATCTGGGGACCCAGTACTTC.

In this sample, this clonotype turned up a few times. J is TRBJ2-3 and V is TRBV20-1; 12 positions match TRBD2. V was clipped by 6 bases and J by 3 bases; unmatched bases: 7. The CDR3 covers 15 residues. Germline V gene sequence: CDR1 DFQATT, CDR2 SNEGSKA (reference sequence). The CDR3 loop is CSAGRLAGGTDTQYF. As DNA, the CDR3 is TGCAGTGCCGGTCGGCTAGCGGGGGGGACAGATACGCAGTATTTT.

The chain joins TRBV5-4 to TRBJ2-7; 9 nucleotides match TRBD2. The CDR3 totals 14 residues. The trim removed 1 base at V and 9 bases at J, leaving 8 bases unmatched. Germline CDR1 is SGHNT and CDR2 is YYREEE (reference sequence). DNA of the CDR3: TGTGCCAGCAGCTTGATGGCTAGCGGGAAGGGGCAGTACTTC. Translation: CASSLMASGKGQYF.

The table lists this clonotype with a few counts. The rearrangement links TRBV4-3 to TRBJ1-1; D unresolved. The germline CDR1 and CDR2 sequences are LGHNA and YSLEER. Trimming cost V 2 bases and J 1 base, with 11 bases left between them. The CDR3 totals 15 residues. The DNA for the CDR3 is TGCGCCAGCAGCCAAAAAGGTTCGGAGAACACTGAAGCTTTCTTT. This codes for CASSQKGSENTEAFF.

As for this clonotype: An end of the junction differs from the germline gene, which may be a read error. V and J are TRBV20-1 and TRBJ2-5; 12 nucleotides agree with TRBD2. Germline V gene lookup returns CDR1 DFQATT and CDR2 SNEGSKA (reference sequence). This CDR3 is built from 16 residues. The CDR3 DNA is TGCTGTGCTAGCGGACTAGCGGGGAGGAGGCAAGAGACCCAGTACTTC. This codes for CCASGLAGRRQETQYF.

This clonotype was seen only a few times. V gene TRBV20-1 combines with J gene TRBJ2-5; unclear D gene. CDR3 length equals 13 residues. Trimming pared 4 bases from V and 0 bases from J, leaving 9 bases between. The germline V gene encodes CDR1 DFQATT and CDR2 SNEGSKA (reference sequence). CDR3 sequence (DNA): TGCAGTGCTACGGCCGTTAACCAAGAGACCCAGTACTTC. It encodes CSATAVNQETQYF.

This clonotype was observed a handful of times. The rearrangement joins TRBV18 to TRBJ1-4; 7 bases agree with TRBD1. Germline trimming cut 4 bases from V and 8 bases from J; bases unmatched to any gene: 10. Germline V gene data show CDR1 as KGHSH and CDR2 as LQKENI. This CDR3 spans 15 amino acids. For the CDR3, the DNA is TGTGCCAGCTCACTGCAGACAGGGTCAGGAGAAAAACTGTTTTTT. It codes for CASSLQTGSGEKLFF.

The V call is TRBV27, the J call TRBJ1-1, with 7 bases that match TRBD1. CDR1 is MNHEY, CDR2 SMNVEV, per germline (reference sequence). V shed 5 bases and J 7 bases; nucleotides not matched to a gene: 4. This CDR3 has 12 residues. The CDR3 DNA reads TGTGCCAGCAGTGACAGGGAAGGTGAAGCTTTCTTT. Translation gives CASSDREGEAFF.

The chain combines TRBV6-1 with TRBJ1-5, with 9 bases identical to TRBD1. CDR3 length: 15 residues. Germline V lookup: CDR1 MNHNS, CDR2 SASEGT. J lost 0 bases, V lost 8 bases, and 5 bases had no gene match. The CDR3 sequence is CASVGQGNSNQPQHF. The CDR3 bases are TGTGCCAGCGTGGGACAGGGAAATAGCAATCAGCCCCAGCATTTT.

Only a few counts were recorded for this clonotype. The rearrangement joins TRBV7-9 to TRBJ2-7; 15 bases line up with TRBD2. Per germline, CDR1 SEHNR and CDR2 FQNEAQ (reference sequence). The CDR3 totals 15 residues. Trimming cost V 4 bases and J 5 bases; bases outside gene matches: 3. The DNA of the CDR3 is TGTGCCAGCAGCTCACGGACTAGCGGGAGGGACGAGCAGTACTTC. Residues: CASSSRTSGRDEQYF. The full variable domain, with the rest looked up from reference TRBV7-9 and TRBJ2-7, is DTGVSQNPRHKITKRGQNVTFRCDPISEHNRLYWYRQTLGQGPEFLTYFQNEAQLEKSRLLSDRFSAERPKGSFSTLEIQRTEQGDSAMYLCASSSRTSGRDEQYFGPGTRLTVT.